This is a list of T cell receptor beta chains from one sample in a study of shared clonotypes between healthy human individuals. Libraries were prepared by immunoSEQ multiplex PCR; TCRdb keeps only in-frame clonotypes and omits some of them. The repertoire holds over 850,000 clones, with about four fifths as singletons. Sequencing was performed on memory CD4+ T cells from PBMCs. The origin of the receptors is a man in his late teens or twenties in good health. Some clones in this sample may be carry-over from other donors' samples. CDR3s include the opening cysteine and the closing phenylalanine or tryptophan. A D gene is named only where the DNA matches it firmly. Expanded clones are given a class, and other clones once, few, many or no size at all.

D	V	size	length	J	CDR3	DNA
-	TRBV28	many	13	TRBJ1-5	CASTDYSNQPQHF	TGTGCCAGCACGGATTATAGCAATCAGCCCCAGCATTTT
-	TRBV7-8	-	14	TRBJ2-2	CASSPGWGGGELFF	TGTGCCAGCAGCCCCGGTTGGGGTGGCGGGGAGCTGTTTTTT
-	TRBV5-1	-	14	TRBJ2-7	CASSLAGFTYEQYF	TGCGCCAGCAGCTTGGCAGGGTTTACCTACGAGCAGTACTTC
-	TRBV27	-	15	TRBJ2-7	CASSFRGAGSYEQYF	TGTGCCAGCAGTTTTCGGGGGGCGGGATCCTACGAGCAGTACTTC
-	TRBV5-4	-	14	TRBJ2-2	CASEDAPRRGELFF	TGTGCCAGCGAGGACGCACCTCGGAGGGGGGAGCTGTTTTTT
-	TRBV19	-	15	TRBJ2-4	CASSIDQGAKNIQYF	TGTGCCAGTAGTATTGATCAGGGAGCCAAAAACATTCAGTACTTC
TRBD2	TRBV25-1	-	17	TRBJ2-1	CASSDLEASGRGVEQFF	TGTGCCAGCAGTGACCTGGAGGCGAGCGGGAGAGGTGTTGAGCAGTTCTTC
TRBD1	TRBV7-9	-	14	TRBJ1-1	CASKKGAAVTEAFF	TGTGCCAGCAAAAAGGGGGCGGCGGTCACTGAAGCTTTCTTT
-	TRBV28	-	13	TRBJ1-5	CASNDLRNQPQHF	TGTGCCAGCAACGATCTCAGAAATCAGCCCCAGCATTTT
-	TRBV7-9	-	14	TRBJ2-7	CASSLSDRDYEQYF	TGTGCCAGCAGCTTAAGTGATAGGGACTACGAGCAGTACTTC
-	TRBV18	-	18	TRBJ1-2	CASSPWTVGTSPNYGYTF	TGTGCCAGCTCACCATGGACAGTCGGGACGTCTCCTAACTATGGCTACACCTTC
-	TRBV19	-	12	TRBJ1-1	CASRRPIGEAFF	TGTGCCAGTAGACGACCCATTGGAGAAGCTTTCTTT
TRBD2	TRBV2	-	13	TRBJ2-1	CASSDGLAGVLFF	TGTGCCAGCAGTGATGGGCTAGCGGGAGTATTGTTCTTC
-	TRBV27	-	13	TRBJ1-2	CASSPAMGYGYTF	TGTGCCAGCAGCCCCGCTATGGGCTATGGCTACACCTTC
TRBD2	TRBV27	-	16	TRBJ2-7	CASSPLGGSWVYEQYF	TGTGCCAGCAGCCCCTTAGGCGGGAGCTGGGTCTACGAGCAGTACTTC
-	TRBV9	-	14	TRBJ1-5	CASSVVLTDQPQHF	TGTGCCAGCAGCGTAGTCCTAACGGATCAGCCCCAGCATTTT
TRBD2	TRBV7-9	-	16	TRBJ2-1	CASSSTTSGNYNEQFF	TGTGCCAGCAGCTCAACGACTAGCGGGAACTACAATGAGCAGTTCTTC
-	TRBV28	-	16	TRBJ1-5	CASSSPGRGGNQPQHF	TGTGCCAGCAGTTCCCCCGGGAGGGGAGGTAATCAGCCCCAGCATTTT
-	TRBV6-1	-	14	TRBJ2-1	CASSVRERVGEQFF	TGTGCCAGCAGTGTCCGGGAACGGGTGGGGGAGCAGTTCTTC
-	TRBV9	-	12	TRBJ1-2	CASSVSSRGYTF	TGTGCCAGCAGCGTAAGTTCCCGGGGCTACACCTTC
-	TRBV28	-	14	TRBJ2-5	CASSLAGVPETQYF	TGTGCCAGCAGTTTGGCTGGGGTACCAGAGACCCAGTACTTC
TRBD2	TRBV4-1	-	16	TRBJ2-3	CASSPDGGRGADTQYF	TGCGCCAGCAGCCCAGATGGCGGGAGGGGGGCAGATACGCAGTATTTT
-	TRBV9	few	12	TRBJ2-5	CASSVHEETQYF	TGTGCCAGCAGCGTCCATGAGGAGACCCAGTACTTC
TRBD1	TRBV29-1	-	14	TRBJ2-1	CSVQTGSSYNEQFF	TGCAGCGTCCAGACAGGGAGCTCCTACAATGAGCAGTTCTTC
TRBD2	TRBV5-1	-	12	TRBJ2-7	CASSPRGDEQYF	TGCGCCAGCAGCCCCCGGGGGGACGAGCAGTACTTC
TRBD1	TRBV18	many	14	TRBJ1-1	CASSPQGAPVEAFF	TGTGCCAGCTCACCCCAGGGGGCGCCGGTTGAAGCTTTCTTT
-	TRBV11-1	-	13	TRBJ2-2	CASSLRREWELFF	TGTGCCAGCAGCTTACGCCGGGAGTGGGAGCTGTTTTTT
-	TRBV4-1	once	14	TRBJ1-1	CASSQDPVNTEAFF	TGCGCCAGCAGCCAAGATCCAGTGAACACTGAAGCTTTCTTT
TRBD2	TRBV6-5	-	14	TRBJ2-1	CASTQAGGWSEQFF	TGTGCCAGCACCCAAGCGGGAGGGTGGAGTGAGCAGTTCTTC
-	TRBV7-8	-	15	TRBJ2-7	CASSLTGRPNMGQYF	TGTGCCAGCAGCTTAACGGGACGCCCAAATATGGGGCAGTACTTC
-	TRBV5-1	-	15	TRBJ1-1	CASSLGGGPDTEAFF	TGCGCCAGCAGCTTGGGAGGGGGTCCGGACACTGAAGCTTTCTTT
-	TRBV2	-	15	TRBJ2-7	CASTPGRAFAYEQYF	TGTGCCAGCACCCCCGGCCGGGCCTTCGCCTACGAGCAGTACTTC
TRBD2	TRBV11-3	once	14	TRBJ2-7	CASSMTGTSSEQYF	TGTGCCAGCAGCATGACCGGGACTAGCAGCGAGCAGTACTTC